This TCR beta chain is from a study of graft-versus-host responses after intestinal transplantation. The repertoire was sequenced with immunoSEQ multiplex PCR; TCRdb's copy has only in-frame clones and lacks some. The table includes around 110,000 clones, approximately 90% detected once. The germline CDR1 and CDR2 sequences are SGHVS and FQNEAQ. J lost 2 bases, V lost 5 bases, and 11 bases had no gene match. The CDR3 is made up of 17 amino acids. As regards this clone: Its antigen is not identified.

General study results and limits: GvH clones were found in recipient marrow; some appeared first in ileum or blood.

V gene TRBV7-8 combines with J gene TRBJ1-4; the match to TRBD1 covers 7 bases. The material was unstimulated CD4+ T cells sorted from spleen or lymph node cells, obtained before intestinal transplant. The TCR sequence derives from a human donor who received an intestinal transplant. CDR3 sequence reads: CASSRFDRARTNEKLFF. The CDR3 coding sequence is TGTGCCAGCAGCCGCTTCGACAGGGCTCGGACTAATGAAAAACTGTTTTTT.